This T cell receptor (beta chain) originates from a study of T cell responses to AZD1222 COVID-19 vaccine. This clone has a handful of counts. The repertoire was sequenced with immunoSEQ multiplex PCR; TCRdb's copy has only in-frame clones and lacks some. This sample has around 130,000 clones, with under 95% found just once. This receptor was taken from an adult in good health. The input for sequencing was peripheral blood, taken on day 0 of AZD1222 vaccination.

In nucleotides, the CDR3 is TGTGCCAGCAGCTTCAGCAGGAGCTCTGGAAACACCATATATTTT. It specifies CASSFSRSSGNTIYF. V usage is TRBV7-9 and J usage is TRBJ1-3; D remains unclear. The CDR3 has 15 amino acids. Germline V CDR1 and CDR2: SEHNR, FQNEAQ (reference sequence). The germline V and J ends were trimmed by 3 bases and 0 bases, with 9 bases remaining between them.